This TCR beta chain was obtained from a study of T cell responses to AZD1222 COVID-19 vaccine. Across the study: Pooling was applied to second doses at about 4 or about 12 weeks.

With V trimmed by 4 bases and J by 0 bases, 9 bases remained unmatched. The V gene's germline CDR1 is LGHNA and CDR2 YNFKEQ. There are 18 residues in the CDR3. Here immunoSEQ multiplex PCR was the method, and the copy in TCRdb shows in-frame clones only, minus some. The table lists around 95,000 clones, 88% of them singletons. The sample here was peripheral blood, taken on day 0 of AZD1222 vaccination. The rearrangement uses TRBV4-2 and TRBJ1-5, with 10 nucleotides matching TRBD1. The sequence was collected from an adult in good health. The CDR3 sequence: CASSLRDRGRLSNQPQHF. The DNA of the CDR3 is TGTGCCAGCAGCCTCCGGGACAGGGGCCGCCTTAGCAATCAGCCCCAGCATTTT.